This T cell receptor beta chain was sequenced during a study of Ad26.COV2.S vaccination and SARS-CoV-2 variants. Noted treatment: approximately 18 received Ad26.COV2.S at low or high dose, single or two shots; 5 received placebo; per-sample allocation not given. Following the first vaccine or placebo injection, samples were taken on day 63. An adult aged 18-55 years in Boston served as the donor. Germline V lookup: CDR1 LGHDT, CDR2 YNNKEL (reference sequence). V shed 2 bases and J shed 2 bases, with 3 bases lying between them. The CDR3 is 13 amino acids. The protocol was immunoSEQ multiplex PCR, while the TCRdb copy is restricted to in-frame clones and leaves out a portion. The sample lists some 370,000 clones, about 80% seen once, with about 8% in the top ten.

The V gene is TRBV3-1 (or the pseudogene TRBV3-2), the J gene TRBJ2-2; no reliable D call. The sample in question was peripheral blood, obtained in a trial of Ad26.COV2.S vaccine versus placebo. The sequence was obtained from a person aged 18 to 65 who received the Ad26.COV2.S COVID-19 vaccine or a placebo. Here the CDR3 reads CASSQPNTGELFF. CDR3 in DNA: TGTGCCAGCAGCCAACCAAACACCGGGGAGCTGTTTTTT.